This T cell receptor beta chain stems from a study of T cells in Graves' hyperthyroidism and ophthalmopathy. Germline CDR1 is GTSNPN and CDR2 is SVGIG (reference sequence). This CDR3 is 11 amino acids long. V was shortened by 5 bases and J by 8 bases, with 12 bases between the two germline ends. Notes on this clonotype: The antigen is undetermined.

From RNA transcripts, TCR beta CDR3 regions were amplified. TCR CDR3 underwent first-round RT-PCR with the HTBI primer set. A single record per CDR3 protein comes from TCRdb applying MiXCR to the multiplex PCR reads. This sample has more than 300,000 distinct CDR3 sequences, with approximately 14% found just once. Uncontrolled infection, other autoimmune disease, pregnancy or lactation disqualified patients from enrolment. Study-wide results and caveats: The blood repertoire included most of the expanded thyroid clonotypes above 0.001.

The rearrangement uses TRBV30 and TRBJ1-1; D ambiguous. This clonotype was obtained from a woman aged 55-69 years with Graves' hyperthyroidism. Sequenced material: blood. The chain's CDR3 is CAWGGGREAFF. CDR3 nucleotide sequence: TGTGCCTGGGGTGGCGGGAGGGAAGCTTTCTTT. The variable domain in full, with the rest retrieved from reference TRBV30 and TRBJ1-1, is SQTIHQWPATLVQPVGSPLSLECTVEGTSNPNLYWYRQAAGRGLQLLFYSVGIGQISSEVPQNLSASRPQDRQFILSSKKLLLSDSGFYLCAWGGGREAFFGQGTRLTVV.